One sample yielded the 27 T cell receptor beta chains listed below, sequenced in a study of CD8+ T cells in alopecia areata (dated by TCRdb to about 2018). Library prep was done by the immunoSEQ multiplex PCR assay. For TCR sequencing, RNA was extracted from every sample and reverse transcribed into cDNA to serve as template. In its TCRdb copy, this immuneACCESS table keeps in-frame sequences only and misses some clones. Where compared with another copy, unresolved V genes explain less than half of these, and the others have no known cause. In this sample, 250,000 or so clones appear, none counted once only. The ten top clones hold roughly 1.2% of the sample. Pooled mouse cutaneous lymph node cells were stained for CD4, CD8alpha, NKG2D, NKG2ACE and other markers, then sorted on a BD Influx. The sequenced material came from CD4+ T cells sorted from a lymph node. These receptors all stem from a C3H/HeJ mouse with alopecia areata. The strain carries MHC haplotype H2-k.

This clone was seen more than once but under ten times. Gene names and germline refer to mouse. The read halts 4 residues ahead of the CDR3 end, with the missing end drawn from the germline J gene. The V gene is TRBV13-2, the J gene TRBJ1-2, with a weak D call TRBD1 (5 bases). Between the trimmed V and J ends, which lost 6 bases and 0 bases, there was a span of 9 bases. The CDR3 is 13 amino acids. Germline V CDR1 and CDR2: NNHNN, SYGAGS (reference sequence). The sequenced part of the CDR3 DNA is TGTGCCAGCGACGACAGCGCAAACTCC. It codes for CASDDSANS. The entire CDR3 sequence reads CASDDSANSDYTF.

This clone was recorded a few times. The genes and germline here are from mouse. With the read ending 3 residues before the CDR3 end, the germline J gene is used to fill in that end. The genes are TRBV13-1 and TRBJ1-6; no clear D gene. TRBJ1-6 is an ORF, and what it does is uncertain. This CDR3 has 14 residues. V lost 0 bases to trimming and J lost 5 bases, with 6 bases between them. The germline CDR1 and CDR2 sequences are NSHNY and SYGAGN. The CDR3 loop is CASSDAANNSPLYF. The CDR3 DNA, read in part, is TGTGCCAGCAGTGATGCAGCAAATAATTCGCCC.

Concerning this clone itself: The gene names here belong to mouse. The CDR3 end falls 3 residues outside the read, so it is completed with the germline J gene. The chain is built from TRBV13-1 and TRBJ1-6, with no clear D. TRBJ1-6 is marked as an open reading frame, function uncertain. The germline V gene encodes CDR1 NSHNY and CDR2 SYGAGN. The CDR3 is 15 residues long. Deletions cut 0 bases from V and 5 bases from J, with 9 bases between. The covered CDR3 bases are TGTGCCAGCAGTGATGCTGGGAAAAATAATTCGCCC. It specifies CASSDAGKNNSP. The whole CDR3 region reads CASSDAGKNNSPLYF.

This clone occurred a few times. Gene names are the mouse ones. The read halts 4 residues ahead of the CDR3 end, with the missing end drawn from the germline J gene. The J gene is TRBJ2-7, the V gene TRBV19; TRBD2 matches 10 bases. The CDR3 spans 15 residues. V shed 4 bases and J 2 bases; nucleotides not matched to a gene: 6. Germline CDR1 FNHDT, CDR2 SITEND (reference sequence). The DNA read from the CDR3 is TGTGCCAGCAGTCTTCGGACTGGGGGACCCTAT. As protein: CASSLRTGGPY. The entire CDR3 sequence reads CASSLRTGGPYEQYF. Full variable domain (missing parts from reference TRBV19 and TRBJ2-7): GGIITQTPKFLIGQEGQKLTLKCQQNFNHDTMYWYRQDSGKGLRLIYYSITENDLQKGDLSEGYDASREKKSSFSLTVTSAQKNEMAVFLCASSLRTGGPYEQYFGPGTRLTVL.

This clone has only a few counts. These gene names are mouse names. The CDR3 goes on 4 residues after the read ends, and that part is filled in from the germline J gene. The identical CDR3 is also encoded by other nucleotide sequences in the sample. The rearrangement joins TRBV13-1 to TRBJ1-2; TRBD1 aligns across 7 bases. J lost 0 bases, V lost 5 bases, and 4 bases had no gene match. The germline V gene encodes CDR1 NSHNY and CDR2 SYGAGN. The CDR3 is 14 amino acids. CDR3 DNA, as far as it was read: TGTGCCAGCAGCGGGGACAGTGCAAACTCC. Translation gives CASSGDSANS. The whole CDR3 protein is CASSGDSANSDYTF.

This clone was detected only a few times. Gene names follow the mouse nomenclature. The read ends 4 residues early relative to the CDR3; the germline J gene fills the gap. The rearrangement links TRBV13-3 to TRBJ1-2; D may be TRBD1 (5 bases). Germline V gene data show CDR1 as NNHDY and CDR2 as SYVADS. This CDR3 contains 13 residues. Trimming cost V 5 bases and J 0 bases, with 8 bases left between them. The CDR3 sequence is CASRETANSDYTF. The DNA read from the CDR3 is TGTGCCAGCAGGGAGACAGCAAACTCC.

This clone has a handful of counts. Mouse gene names apply. The sequenced fragment ends 4 residues before the CDR3 boundary, so the rest is inferred from the germline J gene. J is TRBJ2-7 and V is TRBV13-1, with TRBD2 identical over 7 bases. The length of the CDR3 is 16 residues. After removal of 0 bases from V and 3 bases from J, the junction contained 9 bases not matched to a gene. Germline CDR1 reads NSHNY; CDR2 reads SYGAGN. CDR3 amino acids: CASSDASRAGGYEQYF. The CDR3 bases that were read are TGTGCCAGCAGTGATGCGTCCCGGGCTGGGGGCTAT.

For this clone: Gene labels here are mouse ones. The read ends 4 residues early relative to the CDR3; the germline J gene fills the gap. Distinct nucleotide sequences in the sample also encode this CDR3. The V gene is TRBV13-1, the J gene TRBJ2-1; possibly TRBD2 for D (6 bases). The germline V gene encodes CDR1 NSHNY and CDR2 SYGAGN. The ends were cut back, 0 bases at V and 0 bases at J, with 10 bases in the middle. The CDR3 consists of 16 residues. The sequenced part of the CDR3 DNA is TGTGCCAGCAGTGATGCCCTGGGGTATAACTATGCT. As protein: CASSDALGYNYA. In full, the CDR3 is CASSDALGYNYAEQFF.

Notes on this clone: These gene names are mouse names. The read finishes 3 residues shy of the CDR3 end, and the germline J gene is used to complete it. This chain uses TRBV5 with TRBJ1-6; 7 bases agree with TRBD1. TRBJ1-6 is marked as an open reading frame, function uncertain. Germline CDR1 LGHNA, CDR2 YNLKQL (reference sequence). The CDR3 length is 17 residues. J was trimmed by 10 bases and V by 0 bases; bases with no gene match: 12. CDR3 protein: CASSQDSKGQSRSPLYF. The covered CDR3 bases are TGTGCCAGCAGCCAAGATAGTAAGGGACAGAGTCGATCGCCC.

Comment on this clone: Genes and germline are mouse. Read data end 4 residues before the CDR3 end; the end is taken from the germline J gene. The V gene is TRBV5, the J gene TRBJ1-1; no reliable D call. The germline V and J ends were trimmed by 0 bases and 1 base, with 6 bases remaining between them. CDR1 and CDR2 from the germline V gene are LGHNA and YNLKQL (reference sequence). The CDR3 extends over 14 amino acids. The CDR3 is CASSQESGNTEVFF. CDR3 DNA, as far as it was read: TGTGCCAGCAGCCAAGAATCAGGAAACACA.

On this clone: Germline and genes here are mouse. The CDR3 end is not reached by the read, which stops 4 residues before it; the germline J gene fills it in. Other DNA sequences of this sample code for an identical CDR3. The chain uses TRBV19 and TRBJ2-2; D is perhaps TRBD1 (5 bases). This CDR3 spans 14 amino acids. Germline CDR1 is FNHDT and CDR2 is SITEND (reference sequence). The germline V and J ends were trimmed by 2 bases and 4 bases, with 9 bases remaining between them. Partial CDR3 DNA: TGTGCCAGCAGTATCCAGGGAGGCACCGGG. It specifies CASSIQGGTG. The entire CDR3 protein is CASSIQGGTGQLYF. Variable domain in full (rest from reference TRBV19 and TRBJ2-2): GGIITQTPKFLIGQEGQKLTLKCQQNFNHDTMYWYRQDSGKGLRLIYYSITENDLQKGDLSEGYDASREKKSSFSLTVTSAQKNEMAVFLCASSIQGGTGQLYFGEGSKLTVL.

To note about this clone: All gene names here are mouse names. The CDR3 end falls 4 residues outside the read, so it is completed with the germline J gene. Other DNA sequences in the same sample also yield this CDR3. The chain combines TRBV1 with TRBJ2-7, with 9 nucleotides matching TRBD2. The CDR3 loop spans 15 amino acids. With V trimmed by 3 bases and J by 1 base, 4 bases remained unmatched. Germline values: CDR1 NSQYPW, CDR2 LRSPGD (reference sequence). The CDR3 DNA, read in part, is TGCACCTGCAGTGCCTCCGGGACTGGGTCCTAT. This translates into CTCSASGTGSY. The full CDR3 sequence reads CTCSASGTGSYEQYF.

A word on this clone: The gene names here belong to mouse. The read stops 4 residues short of the end of the CDR3; the missing end is completed from the germline J gene. This chain uses TRBV5 with TRBJ2-3, with a possible D match to TRBD2 (6 bases). Per the germline V gene, CDR1 is LGHNA and CDR2 is YNLKQL (reference sequence). Deletions cut 0 bases from V and 0 bases from J, with 16 bases between. The CDR3 runs 18 residues. The covered CDR3 bases are TGTGCCAGCAGCCAAGATTTAGGCTGGGGCGCTAGTGCAGAA. As protein: CASSQDLGWGASAE. The entire CDR3 protein reads CASSQDLGWGASAETLYF.

This clone was seen only a few times. The gene names given are mouse names. This CDR3 reads CASRQQGTNTGQLYF. CDR3 DNA (partial): TGTGCCAGCAGGCAACAGGGGACAAACACCGGG. The rearrangement links TRBV13-1 to TRBJ2-2; 7 positions match TRBD1. The read finishes 4 residues shy of the CDR3 end, and the germline J gene is used to complete it. Germline V gives CDR1 NSHNY, CDR2 SYGAGN. The CDR3 is 15 amino acids. The V segment lost 5 bases and the J segment 0 bases; nucleotides outside the gene matches: 4.

As for this clone: Gene names are mouse gene names. The CDR3 end is not reached by the read, which stops 4 residues before it; the germline J gene fills it in. The gene calls are TRBV5 and TRBJ2-7, with 9 bases aligning to TRBD1. CDR1 is LGHNA and CDR2 is YNLKQL in the germline V gene (reference sequence). This CDR3 has 15 residues. The CDR3 is CASSRLGGQGYEQYF. The CDR3 DNA, read in part, is TGTGCCAGCAGCCGCCTCGGAGGACAGGGGTAT.

This clone showed up just a few times. Germline and genes: mouse. The sequenced fragment ends 4 residues before the CDR3 boundary, so the rest is inferred from the germline J gene. The chain couples TRBV29 to TRBJ2-2; D may be TRBD1 (5 bases). Trimming cost V 2 bases and J 1 base, with 5 bases left between them. The CDR3 is made up of 14 amino acids. Germline loops: CDR1 MSHET, CDR2 SYDVDS. The sequenced part of the CDR3 DNA is TGTGCTAGCAGTTTACAGGGAAACACCGGG. Translating gives CASSLQGNTG. The full CDR3 is CASSLQGNTGQLYF.

A note on this clone: All gene names here are mouse names. The sequence runs out 4 residues before the end of the CDR3; the remainder is reconstructed from the germline J gene. The V gene is TRBV1, the J gene TRBJ2-5, with D possibly TRBD1 on 6 matching bases. The V end lost 3 bases, the J end lost 0 bases, and 10 bases lay between the germline ends. This CDR3 has 15 amino acids. Germline CDR1 and CDR2: NSQYPW and LRSPGD (reference sequence). The CDR3 region is CTCSAEQGNQDTQYF. The CDR3 DNA, read in part, is TGCACCTGCAGTGCCGAACAGGGTAACCAAGAC. Filled out from reference TRBV1 and TRBJ2-5, the complete variable domain reads VTLLEQNPRWRLVPRGQAVNLRCILKNSQYPWMSWYQQDLQKQLQWLFTLRSPGDKEVKSLPGADYLATRVTDTELRLQVANMSQGRTLYCTCSAEQGNQDTQYFGPGTRLLVL.

As concerns this clone: The gene names here belong to mouse. The observed sequence ends 4 residues before the CDR3 terminus, with the missing tail filled in from the germline J gene. This sequence joins TRBV1 and TRBJ2-7; possibly TRBD2 for D (6 bases). Germline CDR1 and CDR2: NSQYPW and LRSPGD (reference sequence). This CDR3 comprises 13 residues. CDR3 bases read: TGCACCTGCAGTGCAGATGGGACTTAT. It specifies CTCSADGTY. The entire CDR3 is CTCSADGTYEQYF.

With regard to this clone: The listed genes are named as in mouse. The read halts 4 residues ahead of the CDR3 end, with the missing end drawn from the germline J gene. The same CDR3 is also encoded by other DNA sequences in this sample. The gene calls are TRBV19 and TRBJ2-7; 10 bases are a match to TRBD2. The trim removed 4 bases at V and 3 bases at J, leaving 4 bases unmatched. The germline gives CDR1 FNHDT, CDR2 SITEND (reference sequence). The CDR3 consists of 14 residues. The CDR3 loop is CASSPRLGGYEQYF. The part of the CDR3 DNA that was read is TGTGCCAGCAGTCCCCGACTGGGGGGCTAT.

On this clone itself: Genes and germline come from the mouse. The read ends 4 residues early relative to the CDR3; the germline J gene fills the gap. The chain links TRBV13-1 to TRBJ2-1; 7 nucleotides match TRBD2. Unmatched junction bases numbered 10, after V lost 4 bases and J lost 3 bases. Per germline, CDR1 NSHNY and CDR2 SYGAGN. The CDR3 has 16 amino acids. Incomplete CDR3 DNA: TGTGCCAGCAGTCCTCCCAGTGGGGGGATCTATGCT. Translated, it gives CASSPPSGGIYA. The whole CDR3 sequence reads CASSPPSGGIYAEQFF.

Only a few counts were recorded for this clone. Gene and germline names: mouse. From the germline J gene comes the end of the CDR3, since the read stops 4 residues before it. The chain links TRBV19 to TRBJ2-3, with 11 bases that match TRBD2. From germline, CDR1 is FNHDT and CDR2 SITEND (reference sequence). The CDR3 runs to 16 residues. V was clipped by 5 bases and J by 2 bases; unmatched bases: 7. This chain's CDR3 is CASRQLGGRDAETLYF. CDR3 DNA (partial): TGTGCCAGCAGGCAACTGGGGGGGCGCGATGCAGAA. Full variable domain (outside the CDR3, taken from reference TRBV19 and TRBJ2-3): GGIITQTPKFLIGQEGQKLTLKCQQNFNHDTMYWYRQDSGKGLRLIYYSITENDLQKGDLSEGYDASREKKSSFSLTVTSAQKNEMAVFLCASRQLGGRDAETLYFGSGTRLTVL.

This clone turned up a few times. Mouse germline and gene names are used. The CDR3 end falls 4 residues outside the read, so it is completed with the germline J gene. Other DNA sequences in the sample encode the same CDR3. The chain joins TRBV13-3 to TRBJ2-3, with a possible D match to TRBD1 (6 bases). Germline V CDR1 and CDR2: NNHDY, SYVADS. V lost 1 base, J lost 3 bases, and 6 bases lay in between. The CDR3 length is 13 residues. Incomplete CDR3 DNA: TGTGCCAGCAGTGATCAGGGGGCAGAA. Translation gives CASSDQGAE. The complete CDR3 sequence is CASSDQGAETLYF.

Regarding this clone: Germline and genes: mouse. The missing CDR3 end, 4 residues past where the read stops, is filled in from the germline J gene. The chain joins TRBV1 to TRBJ1-2; 7 nucleotides align to TRBD1. Trimming cost V 1 base and J 4 bases; bases outside gene matches: 6. CDR1 is NSQYPW, CDR2 LRSPGD, per germline (reference sequence). CDR3 size: 15 residues. The part of the CDR3 DNA that was read is TGCACCTGCAGTGCAGGCAGGGGGGAGGGCTCC. Translation gives CTCSAGRGEGS. The whole CDR3 reads CTCSAGRGEGSDYTF.

Comments on this clone: Gene names and germline refer to mouse. Read sequence stops 4 residues before the CDR3 end, and the germline J gene provides the missing end. V usage is TRBV5 and J usage is TRBJ2-2; 7 bases map to TRBD2. Germline CDR1 and CDR2: LGHNA and YNLKQL (reference sequence). There are 15 residues in the CDR3. V lost 6 bases to trimming and J lost 2 bases; unmatched junction nucleotides: 6. The CDR3 region is CASRDGGSNTGQLYF. CDR3 DNA (partial): TGTGCCAGCAGGGATGGGGGGTCGAACACCGGG.

This clone was picked up a small number of times. Genes and germline come from the mouse. With the read ending 4 residues before the CDR3 end, the germline J gene is used to fill in that end. V is TRBV17 and J is TRBJ2-7; tentative D call: TRBD1 (5 bases). Trimming removed 2 bases at V and 0 bases at J, with 8 bases between. Germline V gene sequence: CDR1 MNHDT, CDR2 YYDKIL. The CDR3 sequence is 14 residues long. This CDR3 is CASSRPGSSYEQYF. CDR3 DNA (partial): TGTGCTAGCAGTAGACCAGGGAGCTCCTAT.

A few counts support this clone. Gene names are the mouse ones. The CDR3 end lies 4 residues beyond the end of the read and is filled in from the germline J gene. Other DNA sequences from this sample encode an identical CDR3 as well. This chain joins TRBV5 and TRBJ1-1, with D unclear. Germline loops: CDR1 LGHNA, CDR2 YNLKQL (reference sequence). V was shortened by 3 bases and J by 0 bases, with 2 bases between the two germline ends. The CDR3 loop spans 12 amino acids. CDR3 residues: CASSQQNTEVFF. Incomplete CDR3 DNA: TGTGCCAGCAGCCAGCAGAACACA.

This clone was found a few times. The genes and germline here are from mouse. The CDR3 is cut off 4 residues early in the read; its end comes from the germline J gene. J is TRBJ2-5 and V is TRBV29; 9 bases fit TRBD1. Germline CDR1 and CDR2: MSHET and SYDVDS. The CDR3 is 14 amino acids. The V segment lost 2 bases and the J segment 3 bases; nucleotides outside the gene matches: 0. The sequenced CDR3 bases are TGTGCTAGCAGTTTAGGACAGGGGCAAGAC. Protein: CASSLGQGQD. The whole CDR3 sequence reads CASSLGQGQDTQYF.